The sample holds a few counts of the clone carrying this T cell receptor (beta chain). The source of the sample is a study of blood T cell repertoires in COVID-19. Libraries were prepared by immunoSEQ multiplex PCR; TCRdb keeps only in-frame clonotypes and omits some of them. The sample contains around 400,000 clones, roughly four fifths of which appear only once. Trimming took off 0 bases at V and 3 bases at J, with 12 bases between the two ends. This CDR3 contains 15 residues. Per the germline V gene, CDR1 is LGHNA and CDR2 is YSLEER. The chain employs TRBV4-3 and TRBJ2-7; D is undetermined. The receptor comes from a woman between 50 and 59 years old who had recovered from COVID-19. The sample comprised PBMCs or T cells enriched from blood (not recorded which). CDR3 bases: TGCGCCAGCAGCCAAGATACTTTTTCTGGCTACGAGCAGTACTTC. It specifies CASSQDTFSGYEQYF.